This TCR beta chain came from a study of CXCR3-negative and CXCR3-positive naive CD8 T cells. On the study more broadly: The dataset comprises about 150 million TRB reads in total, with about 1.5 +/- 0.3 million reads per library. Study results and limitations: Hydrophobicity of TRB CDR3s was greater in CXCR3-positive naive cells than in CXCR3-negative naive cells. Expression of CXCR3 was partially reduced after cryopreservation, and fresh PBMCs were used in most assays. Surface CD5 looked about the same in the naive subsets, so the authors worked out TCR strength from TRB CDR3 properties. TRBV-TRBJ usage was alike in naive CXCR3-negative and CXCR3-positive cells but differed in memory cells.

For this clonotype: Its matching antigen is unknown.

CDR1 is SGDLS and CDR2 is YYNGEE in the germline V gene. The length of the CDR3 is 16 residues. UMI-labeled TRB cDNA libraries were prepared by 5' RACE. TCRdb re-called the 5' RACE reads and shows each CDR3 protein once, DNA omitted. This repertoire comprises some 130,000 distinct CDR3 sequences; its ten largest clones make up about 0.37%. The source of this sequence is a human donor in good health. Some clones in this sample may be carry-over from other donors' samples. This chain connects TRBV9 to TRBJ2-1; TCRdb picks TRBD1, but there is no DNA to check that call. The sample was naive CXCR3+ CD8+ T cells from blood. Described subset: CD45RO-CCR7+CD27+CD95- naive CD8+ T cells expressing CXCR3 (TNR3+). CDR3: CASSVGVGPRPDEQFF.